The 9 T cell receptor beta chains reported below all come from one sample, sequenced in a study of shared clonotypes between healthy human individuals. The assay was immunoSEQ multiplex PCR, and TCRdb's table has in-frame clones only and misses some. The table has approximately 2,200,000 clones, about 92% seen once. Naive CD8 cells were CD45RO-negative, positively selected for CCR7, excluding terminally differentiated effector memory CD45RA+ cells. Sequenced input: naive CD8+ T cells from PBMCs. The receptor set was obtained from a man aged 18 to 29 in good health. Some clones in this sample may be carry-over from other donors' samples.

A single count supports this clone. The CDR3 DNA is TGTGCCAGCACCCCACCCCCCCGGGCAGATACGCAGTATTTT. Translating gives CASTPPPRADTQYF. The V call is TRBV2, the J call TRBJ2-3; D not certain. This CDR3 is built from 14 residues. V was clipped by 7 bases and J by 4 bases, with 15 bases between them. Germline values: CDR1 SNHLY, CDR2 FYNNEI.

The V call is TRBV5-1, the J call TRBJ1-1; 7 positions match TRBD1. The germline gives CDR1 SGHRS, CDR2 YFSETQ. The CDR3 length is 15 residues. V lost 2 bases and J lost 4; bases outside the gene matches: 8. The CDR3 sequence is CASSLDRAGGTEAFF. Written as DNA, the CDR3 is TGCGCCAGCAGCTTAGACAGGGCGGGAGGCACTGAAGCTTTCTTT.

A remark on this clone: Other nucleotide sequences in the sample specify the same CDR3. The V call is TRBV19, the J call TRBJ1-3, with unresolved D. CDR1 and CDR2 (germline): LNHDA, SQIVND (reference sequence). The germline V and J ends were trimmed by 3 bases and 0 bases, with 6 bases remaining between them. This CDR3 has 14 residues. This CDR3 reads CASSIRASGNTIYF. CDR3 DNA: TGTGCCAGTAGTATCAGAGCCTCTGGAAACACCATATATTTT.

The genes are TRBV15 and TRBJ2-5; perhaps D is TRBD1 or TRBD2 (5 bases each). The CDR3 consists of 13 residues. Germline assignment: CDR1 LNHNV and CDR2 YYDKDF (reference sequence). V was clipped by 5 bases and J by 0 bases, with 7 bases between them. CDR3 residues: CATSGDDQETQYF. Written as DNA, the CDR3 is TGTGCCACCAGCGGGGACGACCAAGAGACCCAGTACTTC.

The DNA of the CDR3 is TGTGCCAGCAGTAACATAATCCGGACAATGAAAGAGACCCAGTACTTC. Translating it yields CASSNIIRTMKETQYF. The V and J genes are TRBV7-8 and TRBJ2-5, with a weak D call TRBD1 (5 bases). The CDR3 covers 16 residues. The germline CDR1 and CDR2 sequences are SGHVS and FQNEAQ. Between the trimmed V and J ends, which lost 6 bases and 3 bases, there was a span of 20 bases.

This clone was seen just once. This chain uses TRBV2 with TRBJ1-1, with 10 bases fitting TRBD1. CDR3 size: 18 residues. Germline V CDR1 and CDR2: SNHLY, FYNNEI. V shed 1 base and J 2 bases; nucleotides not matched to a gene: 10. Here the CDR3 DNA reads TGTGCCAGCAGTGAAGGGACAGGGGGTCGTGGAAAAAACACTGAAGCTTTCTTT. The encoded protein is CASSEGTGGRGKNTEAFF.

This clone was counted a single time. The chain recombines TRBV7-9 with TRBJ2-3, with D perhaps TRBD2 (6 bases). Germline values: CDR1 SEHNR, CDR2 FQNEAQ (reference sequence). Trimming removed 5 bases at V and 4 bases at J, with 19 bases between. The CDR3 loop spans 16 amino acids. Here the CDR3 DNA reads TGTGCCAGCAGCCCTCTGGGGGGAAGGGCTCCAGATACGCAGTATTTT. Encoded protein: CASSPLGGRAPDTQYF.

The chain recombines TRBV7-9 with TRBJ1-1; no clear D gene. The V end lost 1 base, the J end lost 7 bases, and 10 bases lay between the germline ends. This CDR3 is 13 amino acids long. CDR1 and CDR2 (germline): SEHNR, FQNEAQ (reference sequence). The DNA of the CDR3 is TGTGCCAGCAGCTTAGGAGGTCTTGGTGAAGCTTTCTTT. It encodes CASSLGGLGEAFF.

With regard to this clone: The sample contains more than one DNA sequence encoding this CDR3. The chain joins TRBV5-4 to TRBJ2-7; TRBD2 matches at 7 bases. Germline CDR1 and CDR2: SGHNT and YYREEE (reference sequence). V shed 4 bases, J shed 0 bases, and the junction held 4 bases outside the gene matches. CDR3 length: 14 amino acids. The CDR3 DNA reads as TGTGCCAGCAGCGCCGCTAGCGGCTCCTACGAGCAGTACTTC. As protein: CASSAASGSYEQYF.